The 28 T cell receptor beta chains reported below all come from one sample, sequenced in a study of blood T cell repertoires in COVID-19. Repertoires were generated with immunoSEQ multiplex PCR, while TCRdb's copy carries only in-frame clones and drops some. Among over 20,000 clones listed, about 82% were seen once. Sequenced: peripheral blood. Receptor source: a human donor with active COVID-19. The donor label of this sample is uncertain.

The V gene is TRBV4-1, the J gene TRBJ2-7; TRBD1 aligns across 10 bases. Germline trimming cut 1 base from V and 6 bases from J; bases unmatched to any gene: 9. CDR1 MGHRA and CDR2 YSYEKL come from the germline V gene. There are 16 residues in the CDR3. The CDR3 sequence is CASSQVLGQGVGEQYF. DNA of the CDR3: TGCGCCAGCAGCCAAGTTCTCGGACAGGGGGTGGGCGAGCAGTACTTC.

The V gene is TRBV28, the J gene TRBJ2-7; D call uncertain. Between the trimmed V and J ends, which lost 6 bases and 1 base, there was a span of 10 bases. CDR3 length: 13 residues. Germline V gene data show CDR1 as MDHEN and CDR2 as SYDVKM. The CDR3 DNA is TGTGCCAGCAGGCGGCCTAGTTCCTACGAGCAGTACTTC. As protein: CASRRPSSYEQYF.

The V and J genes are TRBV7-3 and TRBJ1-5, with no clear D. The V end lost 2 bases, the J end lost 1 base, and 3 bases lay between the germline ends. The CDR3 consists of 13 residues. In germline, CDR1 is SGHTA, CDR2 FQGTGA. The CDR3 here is CASSLRSNQPQHF. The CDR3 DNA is TGTGCCAGCAGCTTACGGAGCAATCAGCCCCAGCATTTT.

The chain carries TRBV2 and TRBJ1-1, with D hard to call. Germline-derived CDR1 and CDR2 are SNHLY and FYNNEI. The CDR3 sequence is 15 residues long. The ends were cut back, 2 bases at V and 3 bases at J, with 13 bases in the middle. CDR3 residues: CASSERVNPDTEAFF. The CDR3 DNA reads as TGTGCCAGCAGTGAACGAGTTAACCCCGACACTGAAGCTTTCTTT.

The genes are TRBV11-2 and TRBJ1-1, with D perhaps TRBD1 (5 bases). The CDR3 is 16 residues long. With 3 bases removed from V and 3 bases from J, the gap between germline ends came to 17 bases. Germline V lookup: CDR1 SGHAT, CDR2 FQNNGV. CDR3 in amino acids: CASSFPVDSYHTEAFF. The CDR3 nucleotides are TGTGCCAGCAGCTTCCCAGTCGACAGCTATCACACTGAAGCTTTCTTT.

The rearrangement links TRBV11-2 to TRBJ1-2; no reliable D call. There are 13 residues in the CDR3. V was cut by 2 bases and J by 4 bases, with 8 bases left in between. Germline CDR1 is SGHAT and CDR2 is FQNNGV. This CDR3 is CASSLRGLYGYTF. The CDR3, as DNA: TGTGCCAGCAGCTTACGAGGGCTCTATGGCTACACCTTC.

Here the CDR3 DNA reads TGTGCCAGCAGTCAGGGGCGGGGCAATCAGCCCCAGCATTTT. It encodes CASSQGRGNQPQHF. The chain carries TRBV27 and TRBJ1-5, with TRBD1 as a possible D gene (6 bases). This CDR3 region has 14 residues. Germline-derived CDR1 and CDR2 are MNHEY and SMNVEV (reference sequence). Trimming took off 5 bases at V and 2 bases at J, with 10 bases between the two ends.

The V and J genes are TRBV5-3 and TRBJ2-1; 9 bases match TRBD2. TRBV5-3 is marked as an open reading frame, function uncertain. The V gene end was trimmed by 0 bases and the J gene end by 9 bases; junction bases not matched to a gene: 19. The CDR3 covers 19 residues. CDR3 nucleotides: TGTGCCAGAAGCTTGGCCCTCTGGGGTAGCGTTAGCGGGAGTGTTGAGCAGTTCTTC. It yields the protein CARSLALWGSVSGSVEQFF.

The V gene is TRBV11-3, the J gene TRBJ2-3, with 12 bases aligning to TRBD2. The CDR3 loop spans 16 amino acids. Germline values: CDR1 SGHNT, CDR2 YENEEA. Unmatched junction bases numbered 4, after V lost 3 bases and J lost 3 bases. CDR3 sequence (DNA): TGTGCCAGCAGCTTGGGAACTAGCGGGAGGACAGATACGCAGTATTTT. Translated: CASSLGTSGRTDTQYF.

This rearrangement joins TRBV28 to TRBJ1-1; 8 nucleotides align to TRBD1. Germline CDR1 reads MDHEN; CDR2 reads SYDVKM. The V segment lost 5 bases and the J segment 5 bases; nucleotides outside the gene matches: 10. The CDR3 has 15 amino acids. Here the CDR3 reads CASSLSDRGLTEAFF. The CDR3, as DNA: TGTGCCAGCAGTCTTTCCGACAGGGGCTTAACTGAAGCTTTCTTT.

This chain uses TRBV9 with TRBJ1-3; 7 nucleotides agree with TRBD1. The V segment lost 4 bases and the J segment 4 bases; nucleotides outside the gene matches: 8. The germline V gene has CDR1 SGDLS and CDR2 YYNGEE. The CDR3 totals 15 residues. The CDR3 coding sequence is TGTGCCAGCAGCCCACCAGGGGGATCCGGAAACACCATATATTTT. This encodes CASSPPGGSGNTIYF.

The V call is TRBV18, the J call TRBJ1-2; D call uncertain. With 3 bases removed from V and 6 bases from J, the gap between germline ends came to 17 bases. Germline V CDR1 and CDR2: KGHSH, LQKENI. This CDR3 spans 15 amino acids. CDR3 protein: CASSPPDERRDGYTF. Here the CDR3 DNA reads TGTGCCAGCTCACCCCCAGATGAGAGGAGAGATGGCTACACCTTC.

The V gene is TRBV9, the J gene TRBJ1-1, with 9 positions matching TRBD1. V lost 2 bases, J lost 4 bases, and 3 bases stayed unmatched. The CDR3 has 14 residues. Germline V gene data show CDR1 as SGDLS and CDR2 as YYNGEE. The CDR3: CASSVLQGATEAFF. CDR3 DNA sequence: TGTGCCAGCAGCGTTTTACAGGGGGCCACTGAAGCTTTCTTT.

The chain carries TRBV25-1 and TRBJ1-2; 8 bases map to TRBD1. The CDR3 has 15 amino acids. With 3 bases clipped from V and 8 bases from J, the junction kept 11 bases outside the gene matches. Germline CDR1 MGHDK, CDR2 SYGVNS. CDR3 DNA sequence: TGTGCCAGCAGTGATCCGGGACAGGCTGCAAGGGGCTACACCTTC. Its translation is CASSDPGQAARGYTF.

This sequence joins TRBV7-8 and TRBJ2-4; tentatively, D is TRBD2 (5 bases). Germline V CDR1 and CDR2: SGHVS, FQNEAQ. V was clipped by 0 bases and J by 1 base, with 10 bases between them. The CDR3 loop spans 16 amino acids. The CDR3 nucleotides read TGTGCCAGCAGCTTAGCTGGGATAGCGGCCAAAAACATTCAGTACTTC. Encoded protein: CASSLAGIAAKNIQYF.

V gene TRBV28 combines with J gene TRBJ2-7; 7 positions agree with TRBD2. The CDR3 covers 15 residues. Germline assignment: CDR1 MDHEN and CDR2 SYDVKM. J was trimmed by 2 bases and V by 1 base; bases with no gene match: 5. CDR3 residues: CASSLSASGTYEQYF. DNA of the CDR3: TGTGCCAGCAGTTTATCCGCTAGCGGCACCTACGAGCAGTACTTC.

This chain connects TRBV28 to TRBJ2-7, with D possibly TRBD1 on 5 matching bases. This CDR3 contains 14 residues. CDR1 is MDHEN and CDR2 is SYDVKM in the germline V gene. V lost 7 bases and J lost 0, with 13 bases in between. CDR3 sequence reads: CASTSLQGSYEQYF. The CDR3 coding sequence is TGTGCCAGCACTTCCCTCCAGGGCTCCTACGAGCAGTACTTC.

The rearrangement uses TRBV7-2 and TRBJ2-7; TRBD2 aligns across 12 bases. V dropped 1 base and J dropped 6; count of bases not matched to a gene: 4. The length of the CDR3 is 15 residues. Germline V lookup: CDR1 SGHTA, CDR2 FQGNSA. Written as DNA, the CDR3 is TGTGCCAGCAGCTTAGGGCTAGCGGGAGGGGTCGAGCAGTACTTC. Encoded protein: CASSLGLAGGVEQYF.

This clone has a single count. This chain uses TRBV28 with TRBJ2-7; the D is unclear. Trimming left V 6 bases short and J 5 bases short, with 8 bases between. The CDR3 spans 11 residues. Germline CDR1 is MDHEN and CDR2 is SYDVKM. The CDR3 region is CASSQIHEQYF. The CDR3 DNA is TGTGCCAGCAGCCAGATCCACGAGCAGTACTTC.

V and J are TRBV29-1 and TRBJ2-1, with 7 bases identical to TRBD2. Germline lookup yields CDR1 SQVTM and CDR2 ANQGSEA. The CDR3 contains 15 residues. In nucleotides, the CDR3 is TGCAGACTTTCGGGGGGACCTCTGATTTACAATGAGCAGTTCTTC. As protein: CRLSGGPLIYNEQFF.

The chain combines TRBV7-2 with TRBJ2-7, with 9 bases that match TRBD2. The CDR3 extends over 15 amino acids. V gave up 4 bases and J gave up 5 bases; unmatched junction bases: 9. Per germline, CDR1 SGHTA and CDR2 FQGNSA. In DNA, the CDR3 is TGTGCCAGCAGCTACCTTAGCGGGAGAAAGGACGAGCAGTACTTC. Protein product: CASSYLSGRKDEQYF.

This chain's CDR3 is CASSFTSGSSGRETQYF. CDR3 sequence (DNA): TGTGCCAGCAGCTTCACTAGCGGGAGTTCGGGGCGAGAGACCCAGTACTTC. This chain links TRBV5-4 with TRBJ2-5, with 11 bases that match TRBD2. This CDR3 contains 17 residues. V was clipped by 2 bases and J by 4 bases; unmatched bases: 10. CDR1 and CDR2 (germline): SGHNT, YYREEE (reference sequence).

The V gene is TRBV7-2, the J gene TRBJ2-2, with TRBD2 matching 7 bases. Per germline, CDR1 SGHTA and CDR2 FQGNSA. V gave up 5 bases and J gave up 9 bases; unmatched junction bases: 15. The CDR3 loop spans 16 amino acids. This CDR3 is CASSPHRLAPRRELFF. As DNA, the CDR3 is TGTGCCAGCAGCCCGCATCGACTAGCCCCCCGGCGGGAGCTGTTTTTT. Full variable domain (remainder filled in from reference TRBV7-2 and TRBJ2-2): GAGVSQSPSNKVTEKGKDVELRCDPISGHTALYWYRQSLGQGLEFLIYFQGNSAPDKSGLPSDRFSAERTGGSVSTLTIQRTQQEDSAVYLCASSPHRLAPRRELFFGEGSRLTVL.

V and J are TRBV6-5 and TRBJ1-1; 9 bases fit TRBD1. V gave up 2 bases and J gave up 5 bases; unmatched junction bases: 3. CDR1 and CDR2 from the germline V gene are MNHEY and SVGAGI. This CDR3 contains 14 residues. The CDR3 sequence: CASSYTGGRTEAFF. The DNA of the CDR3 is TGTGCCAGCAGTTACACAGGGGGCCGAACTGAAGCTTTCTTT.

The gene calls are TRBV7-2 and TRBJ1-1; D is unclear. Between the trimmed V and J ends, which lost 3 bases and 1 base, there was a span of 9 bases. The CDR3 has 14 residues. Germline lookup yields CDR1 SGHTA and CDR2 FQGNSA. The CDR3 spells CASSFGKANTEAFF. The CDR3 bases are TGTGCCAGCAGCTTCGGGAAGGCGAACACTGAAGCTTTCTTT. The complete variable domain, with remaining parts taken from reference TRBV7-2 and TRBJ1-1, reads GAGVSQSPSNKVTEKGKDVELRCDPISGHTALYWYRQSLGQGLEFLIYFQGNSAPDKSGLPSDRFSAERTGGSVSTLTIQRTQQEDSAVYLCASSFGKANTEAFFGQGTRLTVV.

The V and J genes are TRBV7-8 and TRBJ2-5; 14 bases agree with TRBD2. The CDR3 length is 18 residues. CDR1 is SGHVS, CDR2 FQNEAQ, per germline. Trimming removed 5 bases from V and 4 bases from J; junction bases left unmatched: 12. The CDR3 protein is CASSRFGTSGGRGETQYF. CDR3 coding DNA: TGTGCCAGCAGCCGCTTCGGGACTAGCGGGGGCCGAGGAGAGACCCAGTACTTC.

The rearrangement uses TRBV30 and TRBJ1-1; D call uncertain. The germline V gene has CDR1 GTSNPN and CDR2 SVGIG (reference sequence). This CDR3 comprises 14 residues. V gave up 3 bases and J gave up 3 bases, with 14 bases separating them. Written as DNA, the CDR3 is TGTGCCTGGAGCAATGGGGTCGGGGACACTGAAGCTTTCTTT. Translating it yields CAWSNGVGDTEAFF.

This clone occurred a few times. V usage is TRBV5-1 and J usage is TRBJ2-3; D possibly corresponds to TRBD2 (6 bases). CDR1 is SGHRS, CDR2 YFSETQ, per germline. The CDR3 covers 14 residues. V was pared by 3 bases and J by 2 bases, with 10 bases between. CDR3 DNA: TGCGCCAGCAGCTCTCGGGGGACCACAGATACGCAGTATTTT. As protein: CASSSRGTTDTQYF.